This T cell receptor beta chain originates from a study of T cells in Graves' hyperthyroidism and ophthalmopathy. Overall study results and limits: Appearing also in blood were most of the thyroid clonotypes expanded above 0.001.

TCR beta CDR3 regions were amplified from RNA. A set of HTBI primers served as the primers for a first-round RT-PCR of the TCR CDR3. One entry per CDR3 protein results from TCRdb running MiXCR on the multiplex PCR reads. The sample contains about 600,000 distinct CDR3 sequences, over 12% of which appear only once. For ophthalmopathy patients, the Clinical Activity Score was at least 3 and the NOSPECS grade at least 4; duration was under 3 months. Diagnosis rested on symptoms, serum thyroxine and TRAb, thyroid ultrasound, and orbital computed tomography. Using around 10 ml of fresh peripheral blood, PBMCs were prepared. As concerns this clonotype: The antigen remains undetermined.

The germline gives CDR1 SGDLS, CDR2 YYNGEE. The CDR3 is 15 amino acids. The J segment lost 4 bases and the V segment lost 0 bases, leaving 6 bases of the junction unmatched. The gene calls are TRBV9 and TRBJ1-1, with 7 bases matching TRBD1. The sequence was collected from a woman between 18 and 29 years old with Graves' ophthalmopathy. Sequenced sample: blood. DNA for the CDR3: TGTGCCAGCAGCGTAGAAGACAGGGCGAGCACTGAAGCTTTCTTT. Protein: CASSVEDRASTEAFF.